These T cell receptor beta chains were read from a single sample in a study of cytomegalovirus exposure and HLA in healthy donors. Generated by immunoSEQ multiplex PCR, the TCRdb table keeps only in-frame clones and is missing some. The sample includes about 150,000 clones, 80% to 85% of them seen just once. The source material was PBMCs. The source is a woman aged 18-30 years in good health and CMV-seronegative. Both conserved end residues are part of each CDR3. Each record gives: CDR3 protein, CDR3 DNA, V gene, clone size, D gene, J gene. D genes are given only for firm matches. Only some rows state a clone size, as once, few, many or a class for expanded clones.

cdr3_aa: CASSFEGGGQPQHF; cdr3_nt: TGTGCCAGCAGTTTTGAGGGTGGGGGCCAGCCCCAGCATTTT; v_call: TRBV6-5; clone_size: few; d_call: -; j_call: TRBJ1-5
cdr3_aa: CASSVEAGGNEQFF; cdr3_nt: TGTGCCAGCAGCGTAGAGGCAGGGGGAAATGAGCAGTTCTTC; v_call: TRBV9; clone_size: -; d_call: TRBD1; j_call: TRBJ2-1
cdr3_aa: CASSLDYSNTDTQYF; cdr3_nt: TGCGCCAGCAGCTTGGACTACTCTAACACAGATACGCAGTATTTT; v_call: TRBV5-1; clone_size: few; d_call: -; j_call: TRBJ2-3
cdr3_aa: CASSQDPSGGAYEQYF; cdr3_nt: TGTGCCAGCAGCCAAGATCCTAGCGGGGGGGCCTACGAGCAGTACTTC; v_call: TRBV5-4; clone_size: few; d_call: TRBD2; j_call: TRBJ2-7
cdr3_aa: CASSPGAGVNTEAFF; cdr3_nt: TGTGCCAGCTCACCCGGGGCGGGGGTTAACACTGAAGCTTTCTTT; v_call: TRBV18; clone_size: -; d_call: -; j_call: TRBJ1-1
cdr3_aa: CASSRDSKNTEAFF; cdr3_nt: TGCGCCAGCAGTCGGGACAGTAAGAACACTGAAGCTTTCTTT; v_call: TRBV5-1; clone_size: -; d_call: TRBD1; j_call: TRBJ1-1
cdr3_aa: CVSSIPDSAFYGYTF; cdr3_nt: TGTGTCAGTAGTATCCCGGACAGCGCATTTTATGGCTACACCTTC; v_call: TRBV19; clone_size: -; d_call: -; j_call: TRBJ1-2
cdr3_aa: CASRPTGEDYGYTF; cdr3_nt: TGTGCCAGCAGGCCGACAGGGGAGGACTATGGCTACACCTTC; v_call: TRBV6-1; clone_size: once; d_call: TRBD1; j_call: TRBJ1-2
cdr3_aa: CASSYPSNQENTEAFF; cdr3_nt: TGTGCCAGCAGTTATCCCTCTAACCAGGAGAACACTGAAGCTTTCTTT; v_call: TRBV6-5; clone_size: -; d_call: -; j_call: TRBJ1-1
cdr3_aa: CASSLAGGGVREKLFF; cdr3_nt: TGCGCCAGCAGCTTGGCCGGAGGGGGCGTGAGGGAAAAACTGTTTTTT; v_call: TRBV5-1; clone_size: -; d_call: TRBD1; j_call: TRBJ1-4
cdr3_aa: CASSYRAGQPQHF; cdr3_nt: TGCGCCAGCAGCTACAGAGCCGGTCAGCCCCAGCATTTT; v_call: TRBV23-1; clone_size: -; d_call: -; j_call: TRBJ1-5
cdr3_aa: CASSQGGQGALGEQYF; cdr3_nt: TGTGCCAGCAGCCAAGGGGGACAGGGGGCGCTGGGCGAGCAGTACTTC; v_call: TRBV14; clone_size: -; d_call: TRBD1; j_call: TRBJ2-7
cdr3_aa: CASSVSGTDTQYF; cdr3_nt: TGTGCCAGCAGCGTAAGCGGGACAGATACGCAGTATTTT; v_call: TRBV7-3; clone_size: -; d_call: -; j_call: TRBJ2-3
cdr3_aa: CASSAPDRETEQYF; cdr3_nt: TGTGCCAGTAGTGCTCCGGACAGGGAAACCGAGCAGTACTTC; v_call: TRBV19; clone_size: -; d_call: TRBD1; j_call: TRBJ2-7
cdr3_aa: CSAKSSYEQYF; cdr3_nt: TGCAGTGCTAAGAGCTCCTACGAGCAGTACTTC; v_call: TRBV20-1; clone_size: -; d_call: -; j_call: TRBJ2-7
cdr3_aa: CASSLTQAEGKRARAFF; cdr3_nt: TGTGCCAGCAGCTTGACCCAGGCTGAGGGTAAAAGGGCTCGTGCTTTCTTT; v_call: TRBV5-6; clone_size: -; d_call: -; j_call: TRBJ1-1
cdr3_aa: CASSRDRDTEAFF; cdr3_nt: TGCGCCAGCAGCCGGGACAGGGACACTGAAGCTTTCTTT; v_call: TRBV5-1; clone_size: -; d_call: TRBD1; j_call: TRBJ1-1
cdr3_aa: CAIRRTVNSPLHF; cdr3_nt: TGTGCCATCCGACGGACAGTTAATTCACCCCTCCACTTT; v_call: TRBV28; clone_size: -; d_call: -; j_call: TRBJ1-6
cdr3_aa: CASSLSPGASSYEQYF; cdr3_nt: TGTGCCAGCAGTTTATCGCCAGGGGCCTCCTCCTACGAGCAGTACTTC; v_call: TRBV27; clone_size: -; d_call: -; j_call: TRBJ2-7
cdr3_aa: CSVEGRALNYGYTF; cdr3_nt: TGCAGCGTTGAAGGCAGGGCCCTTAACTATGGCTACACCTTC; v_call: TRBV29-1; clone_size: once; d_call: -; j_call: TRBJ1-2
cdr3_aa: CASSSLAGGNNEQFF; cdr3_nt: TGTGCCAGCAGCTCACTAGCGGGGGGCAACAATGAGCAGTTCTTC; v_call: TRBV7-3; clone_size: -; d_call: TRBD2; j_call: TRBJ2-1
cdr3_aa: CASLRDRTREQYF; cdr3_nt: TGTGCCAGCCTTCGGGACAGGACGCGCGAGCAGTACTTC; v_call: TRBV28; clone_size: -; d_call: TRBD1; j_call: TRBJ2-7
cdr3_aa: CASSDRDRDSNEQFF; cdr3_nt: TGTGCCAGCAGTGACCGGGACAGGGATTCGAATGAGCAGTTCTTC; v_call: TRBV6-1; clone_size: -; d_call: TRBD1; j_call: TRBJ2-1
cdr3_aa: CASSQDPGGGTDTQYF; cdr3_nt: TGCGCCAGCAGCCAAGACCCGGGGGGAGGCACAGATACGCAGTATTTT; v_call: TRBV4-1; clone_size: -; d_call: TRBD2; j_call: TRBJ2-3
cdr3_aa: CASSVQGSGYYGYTF; cdr3_nt: TGTGCCAGCAGTGTACAGGGTTCTGGTTACTATGGCTACACCTTC; v_call: TRBV6-5; clone_size: few; d_call: -; j_call: TRBJ1-2
cdr3_aa: CASSLDRATQPQHF; cdr3_nt: TGTGCCAGCAGCTTAGACAGGGCAACCCAGCCCCAGCATTTT; v_call: TRBV7-8; clone_size: -; d_call: -; j_call: TRBJ1-5
cdr3_aa: CASQSLLRTDTQYF; cdr3_nt: TGTGCCAGCCAATCCCTTCTCAGGACAGATACGCAGTATTTT; v_call: TRBV6-1; clone_size: -; d_call: -; j_call: TRBJ2-3
cdr3_aa: CASSQGAGGYTF; cdr3_nt: TGTGCCAGCAGTCAGGGGGCAGGCGGCTACACCTTC; v_call: TRBV28; clone_size: -; d_call: TRBD1; j_call: TRBJ1-2
cdr3_aa: CASSLGLADYEQYF; cdr3_nt: TGTGCCAGCAGCTTGGGACTCGCCGACTACGAGCAGTACTTC; v_call: TRBV5-4; clone_size: -; d_call: -; j_call: TRBJ2-7
cdr3_aa: CASSTISNQPQHF; cdr3_nt: TGTGCCAGCAGCACTATAAGCAATCAGCCCCAGCATTTT; v_call: TRBV27; clone_size: -; d_call: -; j_call: TRBJ1-5
cdr3_aa: CASSVTRGTDTQYF; cdr3_nt: TGTGCCAGCAGTGTCACTAGGGGCACAGATACGCAGTATTTT; v_call: TRBV6-4; clone_size: -; d_call: -; j_call: TRBJ2-3
cdr3_aa: CAWSPQGGAFF; cdr3_nt: TGTGCCTGGAGTCCCCAGGGGGGAGCTTTCTTT; v_call: TRBV30; clone_size: -; d_call: TRBD1; j_call: TRBJ1-1
cdr3_aa: CASSLNPWTGGYKIMAFF; cdr3_nt: TGCGCCAGCAGCTTGAATCCCTGGACAGGGGGTTATAAGATTATGGCTTTCTTT; v_call: TRBV5-1; clone_size: -; d_call: TRBD1; j_call: TRBJ1-1
cdr3_aa: CASSKGQGAVEQFF; cdr3_nt: TGTGCCAGCAGCAAGGGACAGGGGGCTGTTGAGCAGTTCTTC; v_call: TRBV5-4; clone_size: -; d_call: TRBD1; j_call: TRBJ2-1
cdr3_aa: CASSRGSPRGETQYF; cdr3_nt: TGTGCCAGCAGCCGAGGTTCCCCCAGGGGGGAGACCCAGTACTTC; v_call: TRBV11-2; clone_size: once; d_call: TRBD1; j_call: TRBJ2-5
cdr3_aa: CASSLSGTGFWEQYF; cdr3_nt: TGTGCCAGCAGTTTATCCGGGACAGGATTTTGGGAGCAGTACTTC; v_call: TRBV28; clone_size: -; d_call: TRBD1; j_call: TRBJ2-7
cdr3_aa: CASGGRGGSGYGYTF; cdr3_nt: TGTGCGTCGGGGGGCCGGGGGGGAAGCGGGTATGGCTACACCTTC; v_call: TRBV28; clone_size: once; d_call: -; j_call: TRBJ1-2
cdr3_aa: CAWNGGEIYNEQFF; cdr3_nt: TGTGCCTGGAACGGCGGGGAGATATACAATGAGCAGTTCTTC; v_call: TRBV30; clone_size: -; d_call: -; j_call: TRBJ2-1
cdr3_aa: CASREIDRGGNQPQHF; cdr3_nt: TGTGCCAGTAGAGAAATCGACAGGGGTGGGAATCAGCCCCAGCATTTT; v_call: TRBV19; clone_size: -; d_call: TRBD1; j_call: TRBJ1-5
cdr3_aa: CASSQGQGDGYTF; cdr3_nt: TGTGCCAGTAGTCAGGGACAGGGAGATGGCTACACCTTC; v_call: TRBV19; clone_size: -; d_call: TRBD1; j_call: TRBJ1-2
cdr3_aa: CASSLIGFEQYF; cdr3_nt: TGTGCCAGCAGCTTAATCGGGTTCGAGCAGTACTTC; v_call: TRBV11-2; clone_size: -; d_call: -; j_call: TRBJ2-7
cdr3_aa: CSVNGERDEQYF; cdr3_nt: TGCAGCGTTAACGGGGAGAGAGACGAGCAGTACTTC; v_call: TRBV29-1; clone_size: -; d_call: -; j_call: TRBJ2-7
cdr3_aa: CASSSPGQRYEQYF; cdr3_nt: TGTGCCAGCAGTTCCCCGGGACAGCGCTACGAGCAGTACTTC; v_call: TRBV6-5; clone_size: once; d_call: TRBD1; j_call: TRBJ2-7
cdr3_aa: CASSQDLTGGGLDTQYF; cdr3_nt: TGCGCCAGCAGCCAAGATCTGACAGGGGGCGGGTTGGATACGCAGTATTTT; v_call: TRBV4-1; clone_size: -; d_call: TRBD1; j_call: TRBJ2-3
cdr3_aa: CASSPRDRADEQYF; cdr3_nt: TGTGCCAGCTCACCACGAGACAGGGCCGACGAGCAGTACTTC; v_call: TRBV18; clone_size: -; d_call: TRBD1; j_call: TRBJ2-7
cdr3_aa: CSVAGTVDNEKLFF; cdr3_nt: TGCAGCGTTGCTGGGACAGTAGATAATGAAAAACTGTTTTTT; v_call: TRBV29-1; clone_size: -; d_call: TRBD1; j_call: TRBJ1-4
cdr3_aa: CASSSSLAGAHYEQYF; cdr3_nt: TGTGCCAGCAGCTCCTCTCTAGCGGGGGCCCACTACGAGCAGTACTTC; v_call: TRBV7-2; clone_size: -; d_call: TRBD2; j_call: TRBJ2-7
cdr3_aa: CASSPGQSNQPQHF; cdr3_nt: TGTGCCAGCAGTCCGGGACAGAGCAATCAGCCCCAGCATTTT; v_call: TRBV2; clone_size: -; d_call: TRBD1; j_call: TRBJ1-5
cdr3_aa: CASSDQGGRRAFF; cdr3_nt: TGCGCCAGCAGCGACCAGGGGGGACGGCGAGCTTTCTTT; v_call: TRBV5-1; clone_size: -; d_call: TRBD1; j_call: TRBJ1-1
cdr3_aa: CASSLLRGSDTQYF; cdr3_nt: TGTGCCAGCAGCTTACTCAGGGGCTCGGATACGCAGTATTTT; v_call: TRBV11-3; clone_size: -; d_call: -; j_call: TRBJ2-3
cdr3_aa: CAIKVGALSYGYTF; cdr3_nt: TGTGCCATCAAGGTGGGGGCGCTTAGCTATGGCTACACCTTC; v_call: TRBV10-3; clone_size: few; d_call: -; j_call: TRBJ1-2
cdr3_aa: CASTPSPQAGNEQFF; cdr3_nt: TGCGCCAGCACCCCAAGCCCGCAGGCCGGCAATGAGCAGTTCTTC; v_call: TRBV5-1; clone_size: -; d_call: -; j_call: TRBJ2-1
cdr3_aa: CASSLGNRDRPLEQYF; cdr3_nt: TGTGCCAGCAGCTTAGGAAACCGGGACAGACCTCTGGAGCAGTACTTC; v_call: TRBV7-9; clone_size: -; d_call: TRBD1; j_call: TRBJ2-7